This T cell receptor beta chain was sequenced during a study of blood T cell repertoires in COVID-19. Study-level information: Collection of acute and convalescent COVID-19 samples took place in the United States, Italy and Spain. Sources were T cells, B-cell-depleted T cells, or PBMCs; the material itself was cDNA or gDNA.

Participants were aged about 18 to 95 years, lived in over 20 US areas, and enrolled virtually. V dropped 3 bases and J dropped 8 bases, with 13 bases sitting between them. The CDR3 runs to 12 residues. The germline V gene has CDR1 GTSNPN and CDR2 SVGIG (reference sequence). In the original processing: Nucleated cell counts were estimated from reference gene primer amplification. Method: immunoSEQ multiplex PCR; TCRdb's copy keeps in-frame clones and lacks some. V, J and clone size are taken as reported in that table, and D and trimming were inferred from the DNA itself. In the table there are about 250,000 clones, 85% of which are singletons. This clone was detected once.

What was sequenced was PBMCs or T cells enriched from blood (not recorded which). The chain is built from TRBV30 and TRBJ1-2; D gene unclear. This TCR derives from a woman between 45 and 65 years old with acute COVID-19. The CDR3 region has the DNA TGTGCCTGGAGCTATTTTTGGGAGGGCTACACCTTC. The encoded protein is CAWSYFWEGYTF. The full variable domain, its missing parts supplied by reference TRBV30 and TRBJ1-2, is SQTIHQWPATLVQPVGSPLSLECTVEGTSNPNLYWYRQAAGRGLQLLFYSVGIGQISSEVPQNLSASRPQDRQFILSSKKLLLSDSGFYLCAWSYFWEGYTFGSGTRLTVV.